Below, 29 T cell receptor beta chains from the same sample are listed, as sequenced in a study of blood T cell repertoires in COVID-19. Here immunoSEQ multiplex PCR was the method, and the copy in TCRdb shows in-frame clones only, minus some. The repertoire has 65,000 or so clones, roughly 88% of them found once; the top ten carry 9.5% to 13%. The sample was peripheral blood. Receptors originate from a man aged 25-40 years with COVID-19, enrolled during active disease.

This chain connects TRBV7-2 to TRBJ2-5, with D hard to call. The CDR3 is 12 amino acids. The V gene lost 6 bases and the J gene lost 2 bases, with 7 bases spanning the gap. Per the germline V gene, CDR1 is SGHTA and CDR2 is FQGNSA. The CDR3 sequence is CASSNYQETQYF. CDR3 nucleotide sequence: TGTGCCAGCAGTAACTATCAAGAGACCCAGTACTTC.

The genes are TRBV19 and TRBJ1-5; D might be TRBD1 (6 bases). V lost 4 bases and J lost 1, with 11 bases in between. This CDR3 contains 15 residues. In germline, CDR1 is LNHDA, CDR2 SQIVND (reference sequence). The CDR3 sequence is CASSTNRASNQPQHF. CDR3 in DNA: TGTGCCAGTAGTACCAACAGGGCAAGCAATCAGCCCCAGCATTTT.

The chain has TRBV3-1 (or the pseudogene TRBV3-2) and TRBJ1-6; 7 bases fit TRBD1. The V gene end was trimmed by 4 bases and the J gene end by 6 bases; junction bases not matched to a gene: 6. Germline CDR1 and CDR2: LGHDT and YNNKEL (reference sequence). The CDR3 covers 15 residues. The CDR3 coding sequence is TGTGCCAGCAGCCCGACAGGGAATCGTAATTCACCCCTCCACTTT. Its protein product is CASSPTGNRNSPLHF.

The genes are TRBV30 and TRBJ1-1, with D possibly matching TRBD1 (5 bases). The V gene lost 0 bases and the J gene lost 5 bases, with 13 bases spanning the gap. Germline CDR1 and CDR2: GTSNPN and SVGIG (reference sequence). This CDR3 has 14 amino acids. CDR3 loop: CAWSVGGVGTEAFF. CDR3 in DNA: TGTGCCTGGAGTGTAGGAGGGGTAGGTACTGAAGCTTTCTTT.

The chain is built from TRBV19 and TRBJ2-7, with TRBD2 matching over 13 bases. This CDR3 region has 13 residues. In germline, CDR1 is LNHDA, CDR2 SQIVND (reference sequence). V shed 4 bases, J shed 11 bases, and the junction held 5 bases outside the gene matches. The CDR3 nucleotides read TGTGCCAGTAGTACTGGACTAGCGGGAGCAAAGTACTTC. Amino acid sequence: CASSTGLAGAKYF.

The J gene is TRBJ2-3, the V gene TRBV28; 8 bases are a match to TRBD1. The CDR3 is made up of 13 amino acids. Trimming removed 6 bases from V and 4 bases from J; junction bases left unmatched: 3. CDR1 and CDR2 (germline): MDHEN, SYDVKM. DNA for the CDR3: TGTGCCAGCAGAACAGGGGGTGCAGATACGCAGTATTTT. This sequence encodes CASRTGGADTQYF.

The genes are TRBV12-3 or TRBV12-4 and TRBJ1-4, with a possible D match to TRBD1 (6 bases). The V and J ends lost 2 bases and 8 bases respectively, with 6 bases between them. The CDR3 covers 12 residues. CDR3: CASSLQGEKLFF. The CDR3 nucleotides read TGTGCCAGCAGTTTACAGGGGGAAAAACTGTTTTTT.

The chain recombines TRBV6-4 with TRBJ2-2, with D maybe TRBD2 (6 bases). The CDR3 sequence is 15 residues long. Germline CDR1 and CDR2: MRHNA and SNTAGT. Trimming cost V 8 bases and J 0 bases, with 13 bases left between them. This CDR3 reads CASRAGTSNTGELFF. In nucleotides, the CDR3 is TGTGCCAGCCGCGCGGGGACTTCGAACACCGGGGAGCTGTTTTTT.

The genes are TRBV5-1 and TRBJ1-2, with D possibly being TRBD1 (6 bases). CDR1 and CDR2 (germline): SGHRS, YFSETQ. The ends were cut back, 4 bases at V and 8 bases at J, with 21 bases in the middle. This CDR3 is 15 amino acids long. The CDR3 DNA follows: TGCGCCAGCAGCCAGGGGACGGCCCCGTCGGGAGGCTACACCTTC. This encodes CASSQGTAPSGGYTF.

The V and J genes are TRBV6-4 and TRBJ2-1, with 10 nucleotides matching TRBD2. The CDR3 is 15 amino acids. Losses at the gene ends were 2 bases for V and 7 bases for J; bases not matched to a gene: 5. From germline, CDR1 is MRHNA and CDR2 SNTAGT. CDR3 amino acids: CASSDDASGRNEQFF. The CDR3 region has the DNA TGTGCCAGCAGTGACGATGCTAGCGGGAGAAATGAGCAGTTCTTC.

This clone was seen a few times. This CDR3 is CATTSGQGFSSPLHF. The DNA of the CDR3 is TGTGCCACCACTTCGGGACAGGGGTTTTCATCACCCCTCCACTTT. J is TRBJ1-6 and V is TRBV24-1; 10 bases fit TRBD1. Germline trimming cut 8 bases from V and 10 bases from J; bases unmatched to any gene: 10. The CDR3 covers 15 residues. The germline gives CDR1 KGHDR, CDR2 SFDVKD.

Here the CDR3 DNA reads TGTGCCAGTAGGGGACATGAGATCGGGAACACTGAAGCTTTCTTT. Its translation: CASRGHEIGNTEAFF. This chain joins TRBV19 and TRBJ1-1, with a possible D match to TRBD1 (6 bases). The germline V gene has CDR1 LNHDA and CDR2 SQIVND (reference sequence). Trimming pared 6 bases from V and 1 base from J, leaving 15 bases between. CDR3 length: 15 amino acids. Looking up the rest from reference TRBV19 and TRBJ1-1 gives the full variable domain: DGGITQSPKYLFRKEGQNVTLSCEQNLNHDAMYWYRQDPGQGLRLIYYSQIVNDFQKGDIAEGYSVSREKKESFPLTVTSAQKNPTAFYLCASRGHEIGNTEAFFGQGTRLTVV.

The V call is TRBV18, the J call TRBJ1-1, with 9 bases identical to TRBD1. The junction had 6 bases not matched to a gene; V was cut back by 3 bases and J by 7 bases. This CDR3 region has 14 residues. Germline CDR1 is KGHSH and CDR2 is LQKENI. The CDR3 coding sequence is TGTGCCAGCTCACCGGGGACAGGGCGGATTGAAGCTTTCTTT. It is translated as CASSPGTGRIEAFF.

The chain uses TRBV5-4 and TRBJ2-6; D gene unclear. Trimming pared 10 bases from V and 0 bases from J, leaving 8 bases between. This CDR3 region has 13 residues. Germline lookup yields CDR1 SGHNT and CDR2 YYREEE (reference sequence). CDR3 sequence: CASSGSGANVLTF. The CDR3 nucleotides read TGTGCCTCGAGTGGCTCTGGGGCCAACGTCCTGACTTTC.

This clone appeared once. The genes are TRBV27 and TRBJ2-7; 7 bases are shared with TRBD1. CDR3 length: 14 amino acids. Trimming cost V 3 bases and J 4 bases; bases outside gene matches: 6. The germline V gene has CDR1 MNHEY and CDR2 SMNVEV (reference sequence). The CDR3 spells CASSFRGPGYEQYF. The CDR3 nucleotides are TGTGCCAGCAGTTTTAGGGGGCCGGGGTACGAGCAGTACTTC.

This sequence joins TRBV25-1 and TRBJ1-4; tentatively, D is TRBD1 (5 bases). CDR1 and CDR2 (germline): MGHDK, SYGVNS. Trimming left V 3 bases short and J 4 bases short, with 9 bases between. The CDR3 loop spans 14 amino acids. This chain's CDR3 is CASSDRAVNEKLFF. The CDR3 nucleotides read TGTGCCAGCAGTGACAGGGCAGTTAATGAAAAACTGTTTTTT.

CDR3 protein: CASSSSLALANNEQFF. In DNA, the CDR3 is TGTGCCAGCAGCTCTTCATTAGCACTAGCCAACAATGAGCAGTTCTTC. The J gene is TRBJ2-1, the V gene TRBV7-9; tentative D call: TRBD2 (6 bases). From germline, CDR1 is SEHNR and CDR2 FQNEAQ (reference sequence). The V and J ends lost 4 bases and 5 bases respectively, with 18 bases between them. The CDR3 is made up of 16 amino acids.

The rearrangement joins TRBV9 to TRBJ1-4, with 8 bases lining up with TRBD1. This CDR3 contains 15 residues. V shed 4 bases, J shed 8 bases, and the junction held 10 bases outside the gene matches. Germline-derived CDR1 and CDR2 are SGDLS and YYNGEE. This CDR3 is CASSPGQGRREKLFF. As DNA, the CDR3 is TGTGCCAGCAGCCCTGGACAGGGAAGGCGAGAAAAACTGTTTTTT.

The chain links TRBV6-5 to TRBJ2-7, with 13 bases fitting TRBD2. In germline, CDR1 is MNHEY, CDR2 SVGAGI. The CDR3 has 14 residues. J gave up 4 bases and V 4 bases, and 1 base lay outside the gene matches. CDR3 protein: CASSSTSGRYEQYF. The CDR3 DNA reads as TGTGCCAGCAGTTCGACTAGCGGGAGGTACGAGCAGTACTTC.

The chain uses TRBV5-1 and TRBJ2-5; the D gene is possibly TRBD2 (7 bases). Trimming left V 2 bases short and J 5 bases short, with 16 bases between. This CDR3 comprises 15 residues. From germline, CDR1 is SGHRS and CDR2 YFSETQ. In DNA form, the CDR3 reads TGCGCCAGCAGCTTAACAGGGATCGGGGGGGAGACCCAGTACTTC. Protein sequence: CASSLTGIGGETQYF.

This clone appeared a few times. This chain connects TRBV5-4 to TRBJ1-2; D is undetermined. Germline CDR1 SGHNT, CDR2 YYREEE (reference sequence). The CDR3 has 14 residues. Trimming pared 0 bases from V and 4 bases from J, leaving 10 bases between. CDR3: CASSLDPVGYGYTF. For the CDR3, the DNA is TGTGCCAGCAGCTTGGATCCGGTCGGCTATGGCTACACCTTC.

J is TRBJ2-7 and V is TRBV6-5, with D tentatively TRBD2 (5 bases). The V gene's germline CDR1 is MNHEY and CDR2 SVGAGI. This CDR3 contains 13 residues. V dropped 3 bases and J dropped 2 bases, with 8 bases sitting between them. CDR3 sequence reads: CASSYTRTYEQYF. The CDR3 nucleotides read TGTGCCAGCAGTTATACTAGAACCTACGAGCAGTACTTC.

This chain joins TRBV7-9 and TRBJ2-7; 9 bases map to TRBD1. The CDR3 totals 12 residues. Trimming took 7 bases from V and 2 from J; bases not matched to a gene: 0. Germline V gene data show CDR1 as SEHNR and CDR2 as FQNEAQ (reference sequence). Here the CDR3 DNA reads TGTGCCAGCAACAGGGGGCCCTACGAGCAGTACTTC. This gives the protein CASNRGPYEQYF.

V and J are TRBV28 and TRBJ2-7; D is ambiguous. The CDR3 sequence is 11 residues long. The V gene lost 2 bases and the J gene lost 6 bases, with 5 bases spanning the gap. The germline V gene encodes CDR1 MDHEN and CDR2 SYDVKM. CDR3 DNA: TGTGCCAGCAGTTTAAGCGTCGAGCAGTACTTC. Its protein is CASSLSVEQYF.

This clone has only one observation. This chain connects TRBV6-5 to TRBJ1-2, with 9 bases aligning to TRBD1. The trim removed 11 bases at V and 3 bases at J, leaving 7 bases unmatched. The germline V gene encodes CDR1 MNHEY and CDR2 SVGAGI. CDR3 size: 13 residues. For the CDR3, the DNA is TGTGCCTCCCGGGACAGGGTATACTATGGCTACACCTTC. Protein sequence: CASRDRVYYGYTF.

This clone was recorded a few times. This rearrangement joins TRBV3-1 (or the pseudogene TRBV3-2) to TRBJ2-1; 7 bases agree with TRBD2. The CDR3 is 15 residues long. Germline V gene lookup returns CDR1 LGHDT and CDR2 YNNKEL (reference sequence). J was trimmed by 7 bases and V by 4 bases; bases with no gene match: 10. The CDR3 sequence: CASSPEGRVKNEQFF. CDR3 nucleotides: TGTGCCAGCAGCCCAGAGGGGAGGGTAAAGAATGAGCAGTTCTTC.

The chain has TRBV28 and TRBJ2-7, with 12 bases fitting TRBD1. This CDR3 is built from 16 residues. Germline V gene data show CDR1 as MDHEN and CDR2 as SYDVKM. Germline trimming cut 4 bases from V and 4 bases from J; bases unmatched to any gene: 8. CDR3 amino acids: CASSYSGTGGGYEQYF. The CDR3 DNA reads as TGTGCCAGCAGTTACTCTGGGACAGGGGGCGGGTACGAGCAGTACTTC.

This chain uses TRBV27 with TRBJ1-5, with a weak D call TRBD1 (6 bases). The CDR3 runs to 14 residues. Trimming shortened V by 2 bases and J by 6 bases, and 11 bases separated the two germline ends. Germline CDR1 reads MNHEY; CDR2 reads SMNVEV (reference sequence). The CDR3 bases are TGTGCCAGCAGTTTACAGGGGCTGGGTCAGCCCCAGCATTTT. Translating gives CASSLQGLGQPQHF.

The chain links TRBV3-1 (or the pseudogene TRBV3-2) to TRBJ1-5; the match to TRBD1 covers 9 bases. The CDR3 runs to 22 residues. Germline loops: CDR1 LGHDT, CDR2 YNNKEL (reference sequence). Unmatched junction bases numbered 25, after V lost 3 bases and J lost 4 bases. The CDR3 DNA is TGTGCCAGCAGCCACCCGGACAGGGGAGATGGGGCCCTGCACCGCTATAATCAGCCCCAGCATTTT. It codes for CASSHPDRGDGALHRYNQPQHF.